The clone carrying this T cell receptor (beta chain) has ten or more counts. Its antigen is currently unknown. J lost 7 bases, V lost 4 bases, and 7 bases had no gene match. The germline gives CDR1 SGHAT, CDR2 FQDESV (reference sequence). This CDR3 is 16 amino acids long. Library construction for TCR beta used iRepertoire HTBI primers and Arm-PCR of CDR3 regions. Via MiXCR, TCRdb re-called the multiplex PCR reads, giving one row per CDR3 protein. The sample records over 350,000 distinct CDR3 sequences, about 15% being singletons. This sample was taken from a study of regulatory T cells in long-lasting Graves disease. Study-level information: Under 3 months of antithyroid drugs had been taken by newly diagnosed Graves' patients.

Sample time point: newly diagnosed GD, antithyroid drugs for less than 3 months. The authors made the TCR library using RNA they extracted from PBMCs. Regarding the study as a whole: Public clonotype sharing was higher in persistent than newly diagnosed patients. For persistent Graves' patients, TCR diversity was lower than for newly diagnosed ones.

These data were also filed under a second study, of T cells in Graves' hyperthyroidism and ophthalmopathy. That paper adds: Lactation, pregnancy, other autoimmune disease or uncontrolled infection led to exclusion of patients.

Here the sequenced sample was peripheral blood mononuclear cells (PBMCs), taken at new diagnosis, from a patient treated with antithyroid drugs. The clonotype comes from a woman in her forties with Graves disease. J is TRBJ2-1 and V is TRBV11-1, with 13 bases aligning to TRBD2. CDR3: CASSSEPGLAGNEQFF. CDR3 in DNA: TGTGCCAGCAGCTCAGAACCGGGACTAGCGGGAAATGAGCAGTTCTTC.